Listed here are 32 T cell receptor beta chains from one sample, sequenced in a study of breast tumors, draining lymph nodes, adjacent tissues. TCRdb called the multiplex PCR reads again in MiXCR, with one record for every CDR3 protein. The sample lists tens of thousands of distinct CDR3 sequences, more than 50% occurring once. Specimen: breast tumor tissue. The source is a female donor with breast cancer. Some clones in this sample may be carry-over from other donors' samples.

This clonotype was detected many times. This may arise from a read error, as a much more abundant clone is one base away. The CDR3 ends on some other residue instead of the conserved phenylalanine or tryptophan, so this is likely a read error. This chain links TRBV9 with TRBJ2-5; unclear D gene. Trimming left V 1 base short and J 8 bases short, with 12 bases between. The CDR3 is made up of 13 amino acids. The germline V gene encodes CDR1 SGDLS and CDR2 YYNGEE. The CDR3 protein is CASSVSNGATQYS. As DNA, the CDR3 is TGTGCCAGCAGCGTATCTAACGGTGCCACCCAGTACTCC.

This clonotype was seen once. The chain has TRBV2 and TRBJ1-2; 7 bases map to TRBD1. Germline CDR1 and CDR2: SNHLY and FYNNEI. V lost 3 bases to trimming and J lost 4 bases; unmatched junction nucleotides: 5. The CDR3 contains 14 residues. DNA of the CDR3: TGTGCCAGCAGTGACCAAGGGGGCAGCTATGGCTACACCTTC. It codes for CASSDQGGSYGYTF.

The CDR3 loop reads CASRSNSPLHF. Written as DNA, the CDR3 is TGCGCCAGCAGGAGTAATTCACCCCTCCACTTT. The rearrangement links TRBV10-1 to TRBJ1-6, with D uncertain. The CDR3 sequence is 11 residues long. CDR1 and CDR2 from the germline V gene are WNHNN and SYGVQD (reference sequence). Between the trimmed V and J ends, which lost 6 bases and 6 bases, there was a span of 3 bases.

The rearrangement links TRBV2 to TRBJ1-4; 7 bases match TRBD1. Trimming removed 0 bases from V and 7 bases from J; junction bases left unmatched: 5. In germline, CDR1 is SNHLY, CDR2 FYNNEI. This CDR3 comprises 15 residues. The chain's CDR3 is CASSEADRATEKLFF. The DNA for the CDR3 is TGTGCCAGCAGTGAAGCAGACAGGGCGACTGAAAAACTGTTTTTT.

This clonotype was counted ten times or more. The chain combines TRBV19 with TRBJ1-4; D call uncertain. Trimming pared 2 bases from V and 0 bases from J, leaving 4 bases between. The CDR3 totals 14 residues. CDR1 is LNHDA and CDR2 is SQIVND in the germline V gene (reference sequence). The CDR3 DNA is TGTGCCAGTAGTATACACGCAACTAATGAAAAACTGTTTTTT. It specifies CASSIHATNEKLFF.

A single count supports this clonotype. The chain couples TRBV7-3 to TRBJ2-3; tentative D call: TRBD2 (5 bases). This CDR3 comprises 15 residues. V lost 0 bases, J lost 4 bases, and 11 bases lay in between. Germline V CDR1 and CDR2: SGHTA, FQGTGA. The CDR3 bases are TGTGCCAGCAGCTTAACGGGGAGTCTACCAGATACGCAGTATTTT. As protein: CASSLTGSLPDTQYF.

V and J are TRBV4-2 and TRBJ2-2; TRBD2 aligns across 9 bases. V lost 0 bases and J lost 1; bases outside the gene matches: 6. The CDR3 contains 18 residues. Germline lookup yields CDR1 LGHNA and CDR2 YNFKEQ. CDR3 coding DNA: TGTGCCAGCAGCCAAGATAGGAGCGGGGGGTGGAACACCGGGGAGCTGTTTTTT. It codes for CASSQDRSGGWNTGELFF.

The chain uses TRBV15 and TRBJ1-5; D gene unclear. Per the germline V gene, CDR1 is LNHNV and CDR2 is YYDKDF (reference sequence). V was pared by 0 bases and J by 2 bases, with 5 bases between. This CDR3 is 14 amino acids long. The CDR3 coding sequence is TGTGCCACCAGCAGAGACACGGGCAATCAGCCCCAGCATTTT. Translating it yields CATSRDTGNQPQHF.

This chain joins TRBV5-4 and TRBJ1-2; 7 bases are shared with TRBD1. Germline assignment: CDR1 SGHNT and CDR2 YYREEE (reference sequence). After removal of 4 bases from V and 7 bases from J, the junction contained 13 bases not matched to a gene. The CDR3 totals 15 residues. The CDR3 DNA follows: TGTGCCAGCAGCCCGGGGACAGCGGCTCGTGGTGGCTACACCTTC. It specifies CASSPGTAARGGYTF. The full variable domain, with the rest looked up from reference TRBV5-4 and TRBJ1-2, is ETGVTQSPTHLIKTRGQQVTLRCSSQSGHNTVSWYQQALGQGPQFIFQYYREEENGRGNFPPRFSGLQFPNYSSELNVNALELDDSALYLCASSPGTAARGGYTFGSGTRLTVV.

This clonotype was recorded many times. The chain uses TRBV3-1 and TRBJ2-2; 10 bases line up with TRBD2. The CDR3 runs 15 residues. CDR1 is LGHDT and CDR2 is YNNKEL in the germline V gene (reference sequence). Unmatched junction bases numbered 2, after V lost 2 bases and J lost 5 bases. The CDR3 loop is CASSQLAGATGELFF. The DNA of the CDR3 is TGTGCCAGCAGCCAACTAGCGGGAGCTACCGGGGAGCTGTTTTTT.

This clonotype appeared many times. The CDR3 here is CSVAQLNEQFF. The DNA for the CDR3 is TGCAGCGTCGCGCAGTTAAATGAGCAGTTCTTC. This chain uses TRBV29-1 with TRBJ2-1; D remains unclear. Per germline, CDR1 SQVTM and CDR2 ANQGSEA. The V end was cut by 6 bases, the J end by 7 bases, with 10 bases between. This CDR3 is built from 11 residues.

The sample holds many counts of this clonotype. The chain employs TRBV3-1 and TRBJ1-5; no clear D gene. V was clipped by 3 bases and J by 4 bases, with 10 bases between them. The CDR3 contains 14 residues. Per the germline V gene, CDR1 is LGHDT and CDR2 is YNNKEL (reference sequence). Here the CDR3 DNA reads TGTGCCAGCAGCCATTTAGGGAAGAATCAGCCCCAGCATTTT. Its protein is CASSHLGKNQPQHF.

This chain joins TRBV20-1 and TRBJ2-7, with D possibly being TRBD1 (6 bases). The CDR3 is made up of 11 amino acids. V was pared by 8 bases and J by 6 bases, with 14 bases between. Looked up from germline, CDR1 is DFQATT and CDR2 is SNEGSKA (reference sequence). The CDR3, as DNA: TGCAGTCCAGGGGAGAGGGCCGAGCAGTACTTC. Translating gives CSPGERAEQYF.

This clonotype occurred once. This is likely a read error, given that the CDR3 carries no conserved phenylalanine or tryptophan at its end. This chain uses TRBV5-1 with TRBJ2-3; 11 bases fit TRBD2. The CDR3 spans 14 residues. Germline CDR1 SGHRS, CDR2 YFSETQ. The CDR3 region is CASSLAGGLDTQYL. The DNA of the CDR3 is TGTGCCAGCAGCTTAGCGGGGGGGCTAGATACGCAGTATCTT.

The chain carries TRBV11-3 and TRBJ1-1; D gene uncertain. Trimming pared 1 base from V and 8 bases from J, leaving 8 bases between. CDR1 is SGHNT, CDR2 YENEEA, per germline. This CDR3 spans 12 amino acids. CDR3 nucleotide sequence: TGTGCCAGCAGCTTAGGCTCGAAAGAAGCTTTCTTT. It translates to CASSLGSKEAFF. The whole variable domain, remainder taken from reference TRBV11-3 and TRBJ1-1, is EAGVVQSPRYKIIEKKQPVAFWCNPISGHNTLYWYLQNLGQGPELLIRYENEEAVDDSQLPKDRFSAERLKGVDSTLKIQPAELGDSAVYLCASSLGSKEAFFGQGTRLTVV.

The chain links TRBV4-3 to TRBJ1-4; 7 bases are shared with TRBD1. The trim removed 1 base at V and 0 bases at J, leaving 8 bases unmatched. This CDR3 has 18 residues. Per germline, CDR1 LGHNA and CDR2 YSLEER. The CDR3 region is CASSQGTGLFATNEKLFF. As DNA, the CDR3 is TGCGCCAGCAGCCAAGGGACAGGCTTATTCGCAACTAATGAAAAACTGTTTTTT.

Of note for this clonotype: At one boundary the junction diverges from the germline segment, which might be a read error. The chain has TRBV9 and TRBJ2-1; TRBD2 matches at 7 bases. The CDR3 is 14 amino acids. Germline V gene data show CDR1 as SGDLS and CDR2 as YYNGEE. The CDR3 protein is CASSVGNGGGEQSF. In DNA, the CDR3 is TGTGCCAGCAGCGTAGGGAATGGGGGAGGGGAGCAGTCCTTC.

The J gene is TRBJ1-6, the V gene TRBV27, with D perhaps matching TRBD1 (5 bases). In germline, CDR1 is MNHEY, CDR2 SMNVEV (reference sequence). The CDR3 extends over 14 amino acids. Trimming left V 6 bases short and J 6 bases short, with 12 bases between. The CDR3 protein is CASRPRQPNSPLHF. The CDR3 bases are TGTGCCAGCAGACCCCGACAGCCTAATTCACCCCTCCACTTT.

The gene calls are TRBV15 and TRBJ2-3, with 7 positions matching TRBD2. V shed 0 bases and J 2 bases; nucleotides not matched to a gene: 2. This CDR3 has 15 residues. The germline CDR1 and CDR2 sequences are LNHNV and YYDKDF (reference sequence). This CDR3 is CATSRDGLVTDTQYF. DNA of the CDR3: TGTGCCACCAGCAGAGATGGACTAGTCACAGATACGCAGTATTTT.

V is TRBV6-4 and J is TRBJ1-6, with D perhaps matching TRBD1 (6 bases). With 9 bases removed from V and 9 bases from J, the gap between germline ends came to 18 bases. CDR1 is MRHNA and CDR2 is SNTAGT in the germline V gene. The CDR3 contains 14 residues. As DNA, the CDR3 is TGTGCCAGTAGTACCCAGGGGTTTAGTTCACCCCTCCACTTT. Its protein product is CASSTQGFSSPLHF.

This chain connects TRBV2 to TRBJ1-6; D not certain. There are 14 residues in the CDR3. The V gene lost 5 bases and the J gene lost 2 bases, with 7 bases spanning the gap. Germline CDR1 and CDR2: SNHLY and FYNNEI. CDR3 amino acids: CASSKEAYNSPLHF. DNA for the CDR3: TGTGCCAGCAGTAAGGAAGCCTATAATTCACCCCTCCACTTT.

This clonotype was recorded at least ten times. A much more abundant neighbour one base away suggests this may be a read error. The rearrangement links TRBV5-6 to TRBJ2-7; a possible D gene is TRBD2 (6 bases). CDR1 SGHDT and CDR2 YYEEEE come from the germline V gene. V lost 4 bases and J 1 base, leaving 12 bases between the germline ends. The CDR3 length is 14 residues. This CDR3 is CASSEGLASYEQYF. The CDR3 nucleotides read TGTGCCAGCAGCGAGGGACTTGCATCCTACGAGCAGTACTTC.

The rearrangement links TRBV5-1 to TRBJ2-7; no firm D call. The germline CDR1 and CDR2 sequences are SGHRS and YFSETQ. The CDR3 loop spans 11 amino acids. The V and J ends lost 2 bases and 5 bases respectively, with 5 bases between them. The CDR3: CASSFSNEQYF. The CDR3, as DNA: TGCGCCAGCAGCTTCTCTAACGAGCAGTACTTC.

This chain connects TRBV9 to TRBJ2-7; 15 bases agree with TRBD2. This CDR3 region has 14 residues. CDR1 is SGDLS, CDR2 YYNGEE, per germline. Trimming cost V 3 bases and J 6 bases; bases outside gene matches: 1. The CDR3 nucleotides read TGTGCCAGCAGCGGGGGACTAGCGGGAGGCGAGCAGTACTTC. Its translation: CASSGGLAGGEQYF.

This CDR3 reads CASRQGGSYGGDFGPEYF. CDR3 DNA: TGTGCCAGCAGGCAGGGTGGATCCTACGGGGGGGACTTCGGGCCCGAGTACTTC. The chain links TRBV2 to TRBJ2-5, with 8 bases matching TRBD2. The CDR3 is 18 amino acids. The J segment lost 12 bases and the V segment lost 6 bases, leaving 27 bases of the junction unmatched. In germline, CDR1 is SNHLY, CDR2 FYNNEI.

The rearrangement joins TRBV2 to TRBJ2-1, with D possibly TRBD1 on 5 matching bases. Deletions cut 0 bases from V and 0 bases from J, with 6 bases between. Germline V gene data show CDR1 as SNHLY and CDR2 as FYNNEI. The CDR3 covers 15 residues. CDR3 coding DNA: TGTGCCAGCAGTGAAGCAGACAGCTCCTACAATGAGCAGTTCTTC. Translating gives CASSEADSSYNEQFF.

This chain connects TRBV7-2 to TRBJ1-6; D is perhaps TRBD1 (5 bases). This CDR3 contains 14 residues. Trimming stripped 2 bases from V and 6 bases from J, with 8 bases between. In germline, CDR1 is SGHTA, CDR2 FQGNSA. The CDR3: CASSLWGINSPLHF. In nucleotides, the CDR3 is TGTGCCAGCAGCTTATGGGGGATTAATTCACCCCTCCACTTT.

In this sample, this clonotype turned up many times. The chain is built from TRBV19 and TRBJ1-2; D uncertain. This CDR3 has 14 residues. Per the germline V gene, CDR1 is LNHDA and CDR2 is SQIVND (reference sequence). The germline V and J ends were trimmed by 3 bases and 4 bases, with 12 bases remaining between them. The CDR3 DNA sequence: TGTGCCAGTAGTATCCCCGGACTGCGCTATGGCTACACCTTC. Translation: CASSIPGLRYGYTF.

This clonotype was counted many times. A read error may explain this, as a much larger clone is one base away. The chain uses TRBV6-1 and TRBJ1-5, with D possibly TRBD1 on 5 matching bases. The germline V gene has CDR1 MNHNS and CDR2 SASEGT. The CDR3 runs to 16 residues. V dropped 7 bases and J dropped 0 bases, with 16 bases sitting between them. The CDR3 DNA is TGTGCCAGCACCCAATGGGGGGTCTTTAGCAATCAGCCCCAGCATTTT. As protein: CASTQWGVFSNQPQHF.

V usage is TRBV11-2 and J usage is TRBJ2-1; D remains ambiguous. With 5 bases removed from V and 8 bases from J, the gap between germline ends came to 7 bases. Germline V gives CDR1 SGHAT, CDR2 FQNNGV. This CDR3 region has 11 residues. For the CDR3, the DNA is TGTGCCAGCAGCGTTGGATATGAGCAGTTCTTC. The encoded protein is CASSVGYEQFF.

This clonotype was picked up many times. V is TRBV5-5 and J is TRBJ1-2; 12 bases are a match to TRBD1. V lost 0 bases to trimming and J lost 8 bases; unmatched junction nucleotides: 8. This CDR3 is 16 amino acids long. Germline V gene data show CDR1 as SGHKS and CDR2 as YYEKEE (reference sequence). The CDR3 here is CASSLEFLGQGAGYTF. CDR3 DNA: TGTGCCAGCAGCTTGGAATTTTTGGGACAGGGGGCAGGCTACACCTTC.

This clonotype was found many times. Possible read error: a much larger clone is one base away. The gene calls are TRBV6-5 and TRBJ2-3, with D maybe TRBD1 (5 bases). Germline CDR1 MNHEY, CDR2 SVGAGI. Trimming pared 5 bases from V and 0 bases from J, leaving 12 bases between. The CDR3 extends over 15 amino acids. This CDR3 is CASSHFGASTDTQYF. CDR3 coding DNA: TGTGCCAGCAGTCACTTTGGGGCTAGCACAGATACGCAGTATTTT.